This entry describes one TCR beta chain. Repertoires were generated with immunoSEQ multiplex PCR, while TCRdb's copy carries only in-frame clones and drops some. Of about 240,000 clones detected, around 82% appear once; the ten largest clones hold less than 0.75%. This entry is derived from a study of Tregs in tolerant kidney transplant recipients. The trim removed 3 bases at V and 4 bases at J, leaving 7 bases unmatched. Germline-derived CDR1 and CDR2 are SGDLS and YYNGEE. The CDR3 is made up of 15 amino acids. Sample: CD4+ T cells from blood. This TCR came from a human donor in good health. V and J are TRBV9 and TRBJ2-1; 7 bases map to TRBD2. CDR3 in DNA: TGTGCCAGCAGCGAATCTAGCGGAAATTACAATGAGCAGTTCTTC. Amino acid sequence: CASSESSGNYNEQFF.